The text below deals with one T cell receptor beta chain. The antigen is unknown. 5'RACE template switching generated TCR cDNA, adding a universal primer site and UMIs. Using its own MiXCR run on the 5' RACE reads, TCRdb lists one record per CDR3 protein. In the table there are 450,000 to 550,000 distinct CDR3 sequences, around a fifth of which are singletons. The data were obtained in a study of T cells after yellow fever vaccination. Trimming shortened V by 3 bases and J by 2 bases, and 11 bases separated the two germline ends. This CDR3 region has 14 residues. Per the germline V gene, CDR1 is DFQATT and CDR2 is SNEGSKA (reference sequence). Study outcomes and limitations: Some clonotypes, a small share, were shared between CD4 and CD8 compartments. Primary-vaccination clones mostly resurfaced post-booster (about 95% CD4, just under 90% CD8).

The sequence was obtained from a man between 18 and 35 years old who received the YFV17D yellow fever vaccine. The chain combines TRBV20-1 with TRBJ2-1; weak D call: TRBD2 (5 bases). Sequencing used PBMCs, obtained more than 20 days after the first yellow fever vaccination. This CDR3 is CSASSLVAYNEQFF. The CDR3, as DNA: TGCAGTGCTAGCTCACTAGTAGCCTACAATGAGCAGTTCTTC.